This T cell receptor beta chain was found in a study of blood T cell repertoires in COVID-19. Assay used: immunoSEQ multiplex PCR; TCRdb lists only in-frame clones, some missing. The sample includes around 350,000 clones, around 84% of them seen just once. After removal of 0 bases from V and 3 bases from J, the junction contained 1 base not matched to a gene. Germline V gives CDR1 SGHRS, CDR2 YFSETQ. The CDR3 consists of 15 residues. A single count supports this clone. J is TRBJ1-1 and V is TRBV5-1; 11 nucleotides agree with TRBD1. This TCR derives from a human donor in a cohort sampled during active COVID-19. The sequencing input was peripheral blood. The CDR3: CASSLGGQGDTEAFF. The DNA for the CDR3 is TGCGCCAGCAGCTTGGGGGGACAGGGGGACACTGAAGCTTTCTTT.